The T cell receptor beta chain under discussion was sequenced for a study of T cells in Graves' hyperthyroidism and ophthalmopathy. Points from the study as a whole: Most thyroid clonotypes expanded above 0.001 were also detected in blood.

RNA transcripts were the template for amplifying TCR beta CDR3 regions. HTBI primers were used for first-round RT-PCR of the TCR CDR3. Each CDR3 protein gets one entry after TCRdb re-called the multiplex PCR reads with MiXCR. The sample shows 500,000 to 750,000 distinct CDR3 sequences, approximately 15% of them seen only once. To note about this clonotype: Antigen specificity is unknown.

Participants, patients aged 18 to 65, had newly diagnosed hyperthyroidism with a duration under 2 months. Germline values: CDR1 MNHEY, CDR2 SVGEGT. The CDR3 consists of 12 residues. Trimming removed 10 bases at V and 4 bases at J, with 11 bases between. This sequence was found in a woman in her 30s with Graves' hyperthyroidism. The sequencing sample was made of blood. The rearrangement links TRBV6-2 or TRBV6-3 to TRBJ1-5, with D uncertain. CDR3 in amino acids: CANVGRNQPQHF. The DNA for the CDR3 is TGTGCCAACGTTGGGAGGAATCAGCCCCAGCATTTT.